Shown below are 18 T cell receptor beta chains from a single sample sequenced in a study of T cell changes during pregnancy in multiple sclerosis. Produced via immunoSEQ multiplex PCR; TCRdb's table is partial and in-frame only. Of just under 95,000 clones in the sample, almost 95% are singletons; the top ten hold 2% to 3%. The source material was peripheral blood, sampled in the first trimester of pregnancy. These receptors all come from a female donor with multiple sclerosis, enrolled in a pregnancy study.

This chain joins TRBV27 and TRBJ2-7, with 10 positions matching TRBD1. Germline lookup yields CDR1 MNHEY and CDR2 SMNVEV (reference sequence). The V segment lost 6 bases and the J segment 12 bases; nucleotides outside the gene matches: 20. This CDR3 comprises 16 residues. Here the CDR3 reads CASRVVLGTGEAILYF. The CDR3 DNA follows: TGTGCCAGCAGAGTAGTTTTAGGGACAGGGGAAGCAATCTTGTACTTC.

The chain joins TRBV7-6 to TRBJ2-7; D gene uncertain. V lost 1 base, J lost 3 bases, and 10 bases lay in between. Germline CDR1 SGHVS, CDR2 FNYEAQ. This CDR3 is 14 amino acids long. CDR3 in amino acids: CASSLDRGSYEQYF. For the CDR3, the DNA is TGTGCCAGCAGCTTAGATCGCGGCAGCTACGAGCAGTACTTC.

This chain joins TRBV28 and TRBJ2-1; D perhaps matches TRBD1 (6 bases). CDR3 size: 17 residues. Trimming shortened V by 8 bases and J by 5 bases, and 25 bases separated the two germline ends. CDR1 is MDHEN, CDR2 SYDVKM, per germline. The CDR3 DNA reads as TGTGCCAGCGGTTCAACAGGGTTCTTATTAATGAACAATGAGCAGTTCTTC. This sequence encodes CASGSTGFLLMNNEQFF.

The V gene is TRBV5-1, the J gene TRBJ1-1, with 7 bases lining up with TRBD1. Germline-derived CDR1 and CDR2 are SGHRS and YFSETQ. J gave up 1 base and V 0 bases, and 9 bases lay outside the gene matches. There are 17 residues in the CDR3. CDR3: CASSLEGQRKRNTEAFF. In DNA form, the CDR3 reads TGCGCCAGCAGCTTGGAGGGACAGCGAAAGAGGAACACTGAAGCTTTCTTT.

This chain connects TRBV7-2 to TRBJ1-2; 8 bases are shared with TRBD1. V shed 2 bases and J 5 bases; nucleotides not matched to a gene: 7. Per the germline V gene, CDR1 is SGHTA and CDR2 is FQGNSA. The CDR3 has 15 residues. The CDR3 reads CASSLSQDRVYGYTF. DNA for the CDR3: TGTGCCAGCAGCTTATCGCAGGACAGGGTATATGGCTACACCTTC.

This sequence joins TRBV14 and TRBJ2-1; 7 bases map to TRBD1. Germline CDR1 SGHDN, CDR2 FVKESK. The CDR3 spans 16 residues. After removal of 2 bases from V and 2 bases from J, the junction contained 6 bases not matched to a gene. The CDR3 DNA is TGTGCCAGCAGCCAAATTCCGACAGGGCCCTACAATGAGCAGTTCTTC. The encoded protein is CASSQIPTGPYNEQFF.

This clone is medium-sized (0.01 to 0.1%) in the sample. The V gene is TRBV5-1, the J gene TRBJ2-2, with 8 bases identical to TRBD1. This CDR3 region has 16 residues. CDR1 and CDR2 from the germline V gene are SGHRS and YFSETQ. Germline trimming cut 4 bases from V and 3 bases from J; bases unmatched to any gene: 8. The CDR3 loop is CASSPYRGAYTGELFF. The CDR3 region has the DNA TGCGCCAGCAGCCCCTACAGGGGGGCTTACACCGGGGAGCTGTTTTTT.

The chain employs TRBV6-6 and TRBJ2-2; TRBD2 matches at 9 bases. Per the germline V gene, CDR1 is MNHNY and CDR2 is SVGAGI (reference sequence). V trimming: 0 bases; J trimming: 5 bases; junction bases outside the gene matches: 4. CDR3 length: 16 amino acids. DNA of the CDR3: TGTGCCAGCAGTTACTCCCTAGCGGGAAGAACCGGGGAGCTGTTTTTT. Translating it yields CASSYSLAGRTGELFF.

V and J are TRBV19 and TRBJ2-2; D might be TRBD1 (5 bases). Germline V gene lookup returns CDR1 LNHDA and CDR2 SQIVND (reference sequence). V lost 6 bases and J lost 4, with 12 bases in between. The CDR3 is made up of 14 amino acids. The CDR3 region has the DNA TGTGCCAGTAGCCTCAATACAGGCACCGGGGAGCTGTTTTTT. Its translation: CASSLNTGTGELFF. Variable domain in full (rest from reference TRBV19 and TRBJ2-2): DGGITQSPKYLFRKEGQNVTLSCEQNLNHDAMYWYRQDPGQGLRLIYYSQIVNDFQKGDIAEGYSVSREKKESFPLTVTSAQKNPTAFYLCASSLNTGTGELFFGEGSRLTVL.

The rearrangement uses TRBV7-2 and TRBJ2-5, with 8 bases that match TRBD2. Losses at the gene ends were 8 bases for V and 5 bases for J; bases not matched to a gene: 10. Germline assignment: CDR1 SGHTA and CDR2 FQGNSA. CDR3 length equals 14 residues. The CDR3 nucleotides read TGTGCCAGCTCGCGGGACCCGGGAGGGGAGACCCAGTACTTC. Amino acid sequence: CASSRDPGGETQYF.

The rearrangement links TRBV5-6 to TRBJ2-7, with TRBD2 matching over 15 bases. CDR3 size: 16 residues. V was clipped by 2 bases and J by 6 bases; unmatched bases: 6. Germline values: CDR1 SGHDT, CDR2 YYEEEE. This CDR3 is CASSFRTSGRAIEQYF. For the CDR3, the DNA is TGTGCCAGCAGCTTTAGGACTAGCGGGAGGGCCATCGAGCAGTACTTC.

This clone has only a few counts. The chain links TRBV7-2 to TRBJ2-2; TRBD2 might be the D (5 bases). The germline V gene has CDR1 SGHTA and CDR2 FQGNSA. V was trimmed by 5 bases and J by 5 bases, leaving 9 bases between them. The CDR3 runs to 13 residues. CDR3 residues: CASSQLVTGELFF. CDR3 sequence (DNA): TGTGCCAGCAGCCAACTAGTGACCGGGGAGCTGTTTTTT. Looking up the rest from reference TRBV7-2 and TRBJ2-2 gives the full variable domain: GAGVSQSPSNKVTEKGKDVELRCDPISGHTALYWYRQSLGQGLEFLIYFQGNSAPDKSGLPSDRFSAERTGGSVSTLTIQRTQQEDSAVYLCASSQLVTGELFFGEGSRLTVL.

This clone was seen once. The CDR3 DNA follows: TGTGCCAGCAGTCACCGATCGGGGTTGAACACCGGGGAGCTGTTTTTT. Its protein product is CASSHRSGLNTGELFF. The chain recombines TRBV5-5 with TRBJ2-2; D perhaps matches TRBD2 (5 bases). Germline V gene sequence: CDR1 SGHKS, CDR2 YYEKEE (reference sequence). The CDR3 consists of 16 residues. Trimming left V 5 bases short and J 1 base short, with 15 bases between. Full variable domain (outside the CDR3, taken from reference TRBV5-5 and TRBJ2-2): DAGVTQSPTHLIKTRGQQVTLRCSPISGHKSVSWYQQVLGQGPQFIFQYYEKEERGRGNFPDRFSARQFPNYSSELNVNALLLGDSALYLCASSHRSGLNTGELFFGEGSRLTVL.

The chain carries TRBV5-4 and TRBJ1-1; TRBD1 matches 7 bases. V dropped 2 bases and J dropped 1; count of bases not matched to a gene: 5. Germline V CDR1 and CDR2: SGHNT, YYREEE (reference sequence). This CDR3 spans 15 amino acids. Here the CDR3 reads CASSLSQGGNTEAFF. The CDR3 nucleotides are TGTGCCAGCAGCTTAAGTCAGGGGGGGAACACTGAAGCTTTCTTT.

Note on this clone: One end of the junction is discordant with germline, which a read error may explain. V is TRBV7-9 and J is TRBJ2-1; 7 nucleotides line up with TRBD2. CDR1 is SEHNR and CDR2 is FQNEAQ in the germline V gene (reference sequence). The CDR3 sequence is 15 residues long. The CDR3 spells CASSVAGPPQNEQFF. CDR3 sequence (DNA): TGTGCCAGCAGCGTAGCGGGCCCCCCTCAGAATGAGCAGTTCTTC.

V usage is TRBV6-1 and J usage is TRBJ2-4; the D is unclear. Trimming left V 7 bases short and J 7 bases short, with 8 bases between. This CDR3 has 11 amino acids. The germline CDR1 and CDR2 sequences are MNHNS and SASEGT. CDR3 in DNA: TGTGCCAGCACCGACACGAACATTCAGTACTTC. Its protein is CASTDTNIQYF.

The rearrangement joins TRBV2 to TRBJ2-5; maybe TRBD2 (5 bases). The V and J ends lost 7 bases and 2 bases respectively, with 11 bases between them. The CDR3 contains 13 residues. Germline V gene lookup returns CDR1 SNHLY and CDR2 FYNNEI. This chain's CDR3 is CASNRGLQETQYF. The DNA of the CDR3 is TGTGCCAGCAATAGAGGACTGCAAGAGACCCAGTACTTC.

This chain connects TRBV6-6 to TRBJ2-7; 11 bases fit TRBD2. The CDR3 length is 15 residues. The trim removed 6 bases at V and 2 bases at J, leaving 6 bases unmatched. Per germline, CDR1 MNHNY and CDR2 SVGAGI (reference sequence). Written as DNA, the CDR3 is TGTGCCAGCAGCTGGCTAGCGGGAGGCCCCTACGAGCAGTACTTC. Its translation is CASSWLAGGPYEQYF.